This passage covers 30 T cell receptor beta chains from one sample sequenced in a study of metastatic and nonmetastatic thyroid tumors. MiXCR was used by TCRdb to re-call the PCR reads. Of fewer than 40,000 clones detected, approximately 31% appear once; the ten largest clones hold roughly 32%. Before thyroid surgery, none of the patients had received any treatment. The sample comprised blood. Receptor source: a female donor with papillary thyroid cancer or a benign thyroid nodule (not recorded which). Some clones in this sample may be carry-over from other donors' samples.

This clone showed up many times. V and J are TRBV28 and TRBJ2-7; D possibly matches TRBD1 or TRBD2 (5 bases each). V was clipped by 8 bases and J by 3 bases, with 17 bases between them. The CDR3 contains 14 residues. CDR1 MDHEN and CDR2 SYDVKM come from the germline V gene. CDR3 sequence: CASRMPGLNYEQYF. The DNA for the CDR3 is TGTGCCAGCCGGATGCCGGGGCTTAACTACGAGCAGTACTTC.

The chain combines TRBV6-1 with TRBJ2-1; D call uncertain. The CDR3 covers 13 residues. Germline CDR1 and CDR2: MNHNS and SASEGT. V was pared by 5 bases and J by 6 bases, with 11 bases between. The chain's CDR3 is CASSKEELNEQFF. DNA of the CDR3: TGTGCCAGCAGTAAGGAAGAGCTCAATGAGCAGTTCTTC.

Points on this clone: Sequence at one end of the junction differs from germline and may be a read error. The genes are TRBV28 and TRBJ1-5, with D possibly matching TRBD1 (5 bases). Germline assignment: CDR1 MDHEN and CDR2 SYDVKM. This CDR3 has 15 amino acids. CDR3 bases: TGTGCCTGCAGTTTGGGGGACGGTGGTGGGGAGCCCCAGCATTTT. Translating it yields CACSLGDGGGEPQHF.

The rearrangement joins TRBV5-1 to TRBJ2-2; 12 bases match TRBD2. The junction had 8 bases not matched to a gene; V was cut back by 0 bases and J by 5 bases. The CDR3 is 18 residues long. From germline, CDR1 is SGHRS and CDR2 YFSETQ. The CDR3 DNA reads TGCGCCAGCAGCTTGGGACTTGTGACTAGCGGGAGTACCGGGGAGCTGTTTTTT. Amino acid sequence: CASSLGLVTSGSTGELFF.

This clone was detected ten times or more. This rearrangement joins TRBV20-1 to TRBJ2-7; 8 bases are a match to TRBD1. Germline CDR1 DFQATT, CDR2 SNEGSKA (reference sequence). The CDR3 is 13 residues long. V shed 3 bases and J 7 bases; nucleotides not matched to a gene: 8. This chain's CDR3 is CSARGRQGREQYF. CDR3 nucleotides: TGCAGTGCTAGGGGAAGACAGGGGAGGGAGCAGTACTTC.

This clone was counted at least ten times. This sequence joins TRBV30 and TRBJ2-3, with TRBD2 matching 8 bases. Per the germline V gene, CDR1 is GTSNPN and CDR2 is SVGIG (reference sequence). The CDR3 totals 13 residues. The junction had 7 bases not matched to a gene; V was cut back by 8 bases and J by 3 bases. CDR3 sequence (DNA): TGTGCCAGAACGGGGGGGTTGACAGATACGCAGTATTTT. Its translation: CARTGGLTDTQYF.

This chain connects TRBV30 to TRBJ1-2; D might be TRBD1 (5 bases). The V end lost 7 bases, the J end lost 5 bases, and 26 bases lay between the germline ends. The CDR3 has 16 residues. The germline gives CDR1 GTSNPN, CDR2 SVGIG (reference sequence). In DNA form, the CDR3 reads TGTGCCTTTACCAGGGCAGGGAGCCTACCGTCTTATGGCTACACCTTC. Its translation is CAFTRAGSLPSYGYTF.

The chain couples TRBV6-1 to TRBJ2-1; D not resolved. The V gene's germline CDR1 is MNHNS and CDR2 SASEGT. CDR3 length equals 16 residues. The V end was cut by 4 bases, the J end by 6 bases, with 19 bases between. CDR3 coding DNA: TGTGCCAGCAGTGGGGCCCTAGGTACATTTCGCAATGAGCAGTTCTTC. Translation gives CASSGALGTFRNEQFF.

This clone was seen many times. This chain connects TRBV28 to TRBJ2-7; D gene uncertain. V dropped 7 bases and J dropped 3 bases, with 7 bases sitting between them. The CDR3 loop spans 11 amino acids. The germline CDR1 and CDR2 sequences are MDHEN and SYDVKM. This CDR3 is CASNQNYEQYF. DNA for the CDR3: TGTGCCAGCAATCAGAACTACGAGCAGTACTTC.

This clone has at least ten counts. The rearrangement uses TRBV19 and TRBJ2-1; 13 bases agree with TRBD2. The germline CDR1 and CDR2 sequences are LNHDA and SQIVND (reference sequence). V lost 9 bases and J lost 0; bases outside the gene matches: 8. CDR3 size: 17 residues. The CDR3 sequence: CASSGTSGINSYNEQFF. The CDR3 DNA follows: TGTGCCAGCTCCGGGACTAGCGGGATAAACTCCTACAATGAGCAGTTCTTC.

This clone was counted at least ten times. The chain recombines TRBV12-3 or TRBV12-4 with TRBJ2-2; 11 nucleotides match TRBD2. Losses at the gene ends were 3 bases for V and 3 bases for J; bases not matched to a gene: 15. The CDR3 has 20 residues. This CDR3 reads CASSFAGGTSGITDTGELFF. The CDR3 coding sequence is TGTGCCAGCAGTTTCGCAGGGGGGACTAGCGGAATTACGGACACCGGGGAGCTGTTTTTT.

Only a few counts were recorded for this clone. J is TRBJ2-7 and V is TRBV18; D possibly uses TRBD1 or TRBD2 (5 bases each). Trimming took off 3 bases at V and 4 bases at J, with 10 bases between the two ends. The CDR3 totals 13 residues. Germline assignment: CDR1 KGHSH and CDR2 LQKENI. CDR3 sequence: CASSPSREYEQYF. CDR3 coding DNA: TGTGCCAGCTCACCGAGCAGGGAGTACGAGCAGTACTTC.

This clone was seen ten or more times. The CDR3 loop is CASSFISTGGFRNYGYTF. The DNA for the CDR3 is TGTGCCAGCAGTTTTATTAGTACAGGGGGCTTTCGTAACTATGGCTACACCTTC. The chain is built from TRBV6-5 and TRBJ1-2, with 9 bases fitting TRBD1. Germline-derived CDR1 and CDR2 are MNHEY and SVGAGI. V trimming: 4 bases; J trimming: 1 base; junction bases outside the gene matches: 13. This CDR3 is 18 amino acids long.

This clone was counted ten times or more. V and J are TRBV27 and TRBJ2-7; D call uncertain. The V and J ends lost 4 bases and 3 bases respectively, with 10 bases between them. CDR1 MNHEY and CDR2 SMNVEV come from the germline V gene (reference sequence). The CDR3 loop spans 13 amino acids. For the CDR3, the DNA is TGTGCCAGCAGTTGGACGTCCCTCTACGAGCAGTACTTC. This sequence encodes CASSWTSLYEQYF.

This clone came up a few times. The V gene is TRBV4-1, the J gene TRBJ1-5; D might be TRBD1 (5 bases). Germline V gene sequence: CDR1 MGHRA, CDR2 YSYEKL. Trimming pared 4 bases from V and 3 bases from J, leaving 13 bases between. There are 15 residues in the CDR3. The CDR3 spells CASSPDGGVNQPQHF. CDR3 coding DNA: TGCGCCAGCAGCCCGGATGGGGGGGTCAATCAGCCCCAGCATTTT.

This clone was recorded many times. The chain carries TRBV6-1 and TRBJ2-1, with D perhaps matching TRBD1 or TRBD2 (5 bases each). Trimming took 3 bases from V and 8 from J, leaving 11 bases between them. This CDR3 contains 13 residues. The germline gives CDR1 MNHNS, CDR2 SASEGT. CDR3 loop: CASSDGTRYEQFF. DNA of the CDR3: TGTGCCAGCAGTGACGGGACGAGGTATGAGCAGTTCTTC.

Ten or more counts support this clone. The chain uses TRBV28 and TRBJ2-2, with TRBD1 as a possible D gene (6 bases). The CDR3 totals 15 residues. V lost 3 bases, J lost 5 bases, and 13 bases lay in between. Germline CDR1 is MDHEN and CDR2 is SYDVKM. The CDR3 protein is CASSLGAGETGELFF. CDR3 coding DNA: TGTGCCAGCAGTTTGGGGGCAGGGGAGACCGGGGAGCTGTTTTTT.

The CDR3 nucleotides are TGTGCCAGCAGTGAGTACCGAGGGGACAATGAGCAGTTCTTC. It translates to CASSEYRGDNEQFF. V usage is TRBV2 and J usage is TRBJ2-1; D may match TRBD1 or TRBD2 (5 bases each). Trimming took 3 bases from V and 5 from J, leaving 11 bases between them. CDR1 is SNHLY, CDR2 FYNNEI, per germline. This CDR3 contains 14 residues.

This clone appeared a few times. CDR3 region: CASSLSEEGYTF. The CDR3 DNA follows: TGTGCCAGCAGCTTATCCGAGGAAGGCTACACCTTC. The rearrangement links TRBV11-1 to TRBJ1-2; D remains ambiguous. Trimming removed 2 bases from V and 8 bases from J, with 9 bases in between. The CDR3 is 12 amino acids. From germline, CDR1 is SGHAT and CDR2 FQDESV (reference sequence).

At least ten counts were recorded for this clone. The V gene is TRBV3-1, the J gene TRBJ2-1; D might be TRBD1 (6 bases). CDR1 LGHDT and CDR2 YNNKEL come from the germline V gene (reference sequence). The CDR3 consists of 15 residues. Trimming pared 3 bases from V and 6 bases from J, leaving 15 bases between. The CDR3 reads CASSQDSIGVNEQFF. Here the CDR3 DNA reads TGTGCCAGCAGCCAGGACAGTATAGGGGTCAATGAGCAGTTCTTC.

As to this clone: The CDR3 does not close with the conserved phenylalanine or tryptophan, likely indicating a read error. No DNA is shown, since the ends of the CDR3 on it are uncertain; the CDR3 is the one TCRdb lists. This chain uses TRBV30 with TRBJ1-1. The CDR3 spans 12 amino acids, including both terminal residues. Germline lookup yields CDR1 GTSNPN and CDR2 SVGIG (reference sequence). CDR3 loop: CAWSVQNPESFL.

This clone has a count of ten or more. The V call is TRBV4-1, the J call TRBJ1-2, with 7 bases fitting TRBD1. The CDR3 has 16 residues. Germline loops: CDR1 MGHRA, CDR2 YSYEKL. Germline trimming cut 1 base from V and 2 bases from J; bases unmatched to any gene: 7. The CDR3 reads CASSQGGDRANYGYTF. The CDR3 nucleotides are TGCGCCAGCAGCCAAGGGGGTGACAGGGCAAACTATGGCTACACCTTC.

This clone was observed a few times. This sequence joins TRBV24-1 and TRBJ2-3, with TRBD1 identical over 10 bases. The CDR3 length is 16 residues. With V trimmed by 3 bases and J by 3 bases, 5 bases remained unmatched. Germline V lookup: CDR1 KGHDR, CDR2 SFDVKD. CDR3 loop: CATSDPGDRGTDTQYF. The CDR3, as DNA: TGTGCCACCAGTGATCCCGGGGACAGGGGAACAGATACGCAGTATTTT.

This clone came up many times. The CDR3 bases are TGTGCCAGCAGCCCCGGGACAGGGGATTTCGATGAGCAGTTCTTC. Protein sequence: CASSPGTGDFDEQFF. The V and J genes are TRBV3-1 and TRBJ2-1; 10 nucleotides agree with TRBD1. This CDR3 is 15 amino acids long. CDR1 and CDR2 (germline): LGHDT, YNNKEL (reference sequence). The V and J ends lost 4 bases and 8 bases, in that order; junction bases with no gene match: 8.

The chain joins TRBV4-3 to TRBJ1-5; possibly TRBD1 for D (5 bases). Germline V gene lookup returns CDR1 LGHNA and CDR2 YSLEER. The length of the CDR3 is 14 residues. V lost 4 bases to trimming and J lost 12 bases, with 19 bases between them. CDR3 coding DNA: TGCGCCAGCAGCCGAGATACGGGGCTTCATCTCCAGCATTTT. Encoded protein: CASSRDTGLHLQHF.

This clone is deemed medium-sized. The V call is TRBV12-5, the J call TRBJ1-2, with no clear D. Germline loops: CDR1 LGHNT, CDR2 FRNRAP. Trimming pared 1 base from V and 4 bases from J, leaving 10 bases between. The CDR3 is made up of 14 amino acids. CDR3 loop: CASGLGQRSYGYTF. The CDR3 nucleotides read TGTGCTAGTGGTTTGGGCCAACGGAGCTATGGCTACACCTTC.

This clone was observed many times. This chain links TRBV7-2 with TRBJ2-5; a possible D gene is TRBD2 (6 bases). CDR1 SGHTA and CDR2 FQGNSA come from the germline V gene. The CDR3 sequence is 15 residues long. The V end lost 1 base, the J end lost 4 bases, and 13 bases lay between the germline ends. CDR3 residues: CASSLVFGGRETQYF. The CDR3, as DNA: TGTGCCAGCAGCTTAGTCTTCGGGGGACGAGAGACCCAGTACTTC.

This clone has a count of ten or more. The V gene is TRBV20-1, the J gene TRBJ1-2; TRBD1 is a possible D gene (6 bases). V lost 4 bases to trimming and J lost 6 bases, with 18 bases between them. The CDR3 totals 14 residues. Germline V gene lookup returns CDR1 DFQATT and CDR2 SNEGSKA (reference sequence). For the CDR3, the DNA is TGCAGTGCTATAACAGGGAGAAGTTCCCATGGCTACACCTTC. Its protein is CSAITGRSSHGYTF.

This chain links TRBV5-1 with TRBJ2-3; 9 positions match TRBD1. The CDR3 sequence is 16 residues long. Germline V lookup: CDR1 SGHRS, CDR2 YFSETQ. V dropped 4 bases and J dropped 3; count of bases not matched to a gene: 9. The DNA for the CDR3 is TGCGCCAGCAGCAAGGAACAGGGGGCGCGGACAGATACGCAGTATTTT. Its translation: CASSKEQGARTDTQYF.

There are many counts of this clone. The CDR3: CASSLVAGSNYEQFF. The CDR3 DNA follows: TGCGCCAGCAGCTTGGTAGCGGGAAGCAACTATGAGCAGTTCTTC. The rearrangement joins TRBV5-1 to TRBJ2-1; TRBD2 agrees at 8 bases. The CDR3 is made up of 15 amino acids. CDR1 and CDR2 (germline): SGHRS, YFSETQ. The ends lost 0 bases at V and 8 bases at J; junction bases unmatched: 7.